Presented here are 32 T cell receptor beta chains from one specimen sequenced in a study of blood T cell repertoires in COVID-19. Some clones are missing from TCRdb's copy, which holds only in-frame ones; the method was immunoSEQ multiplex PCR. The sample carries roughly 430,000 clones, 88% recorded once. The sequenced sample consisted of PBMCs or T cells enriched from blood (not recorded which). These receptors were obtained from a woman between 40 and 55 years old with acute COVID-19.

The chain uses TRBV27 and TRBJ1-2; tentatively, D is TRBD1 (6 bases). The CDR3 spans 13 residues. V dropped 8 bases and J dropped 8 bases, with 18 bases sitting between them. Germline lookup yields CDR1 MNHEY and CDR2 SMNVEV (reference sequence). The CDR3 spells CASSDGQNFGYTF. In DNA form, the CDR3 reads TGTGCCAGCTCAGATGGACAGAATTTCGGCTACACCTTC.

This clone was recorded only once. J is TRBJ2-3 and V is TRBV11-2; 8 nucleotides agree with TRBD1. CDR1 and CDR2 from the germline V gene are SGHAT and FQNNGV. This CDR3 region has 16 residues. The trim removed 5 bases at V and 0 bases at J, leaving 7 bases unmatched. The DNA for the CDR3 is TGTGCCAGCAGCCAACAGGGGGTAACTAGCACAGATACGCAGTATTTT. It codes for CASSQQGVTSTDTQYF.

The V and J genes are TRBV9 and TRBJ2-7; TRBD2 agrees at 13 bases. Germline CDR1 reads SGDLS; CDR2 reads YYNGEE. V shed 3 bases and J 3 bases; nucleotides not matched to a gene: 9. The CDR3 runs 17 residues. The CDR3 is CASSGGLAGDQIYEQYF. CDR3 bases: TGTGCCAGCAGCGGAGGACTAGCGGGGGACCAAATCTACGAGCAGTACTTC. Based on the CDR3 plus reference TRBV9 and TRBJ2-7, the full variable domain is DSGVTQTPKHLITATGQRVTLRCSPRSGDLSVYWYQQSLDQGLQFLIQYYNGEERAKGNILERFSAQQFPDLHSELNLSSLELGDSALYFCASSGGLAGDQIYEQYFGPGTRLTVT.

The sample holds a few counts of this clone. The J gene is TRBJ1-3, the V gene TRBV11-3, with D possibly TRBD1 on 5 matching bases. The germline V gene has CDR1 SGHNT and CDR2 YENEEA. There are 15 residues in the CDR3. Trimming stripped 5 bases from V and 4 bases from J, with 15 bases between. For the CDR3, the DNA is TGTGCCAGCAGCGGGTCGGGGGTTGCCGGAAACACCATATATTTT. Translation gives CASSGSGVAGNTIYF.

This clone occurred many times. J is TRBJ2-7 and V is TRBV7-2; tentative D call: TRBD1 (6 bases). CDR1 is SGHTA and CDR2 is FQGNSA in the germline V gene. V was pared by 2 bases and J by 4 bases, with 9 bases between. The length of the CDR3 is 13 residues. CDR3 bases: TGTGCCAGCAGCTTAAACAGGGAATACGAGCAGTACTTC. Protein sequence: CASSLNREYEQYF.

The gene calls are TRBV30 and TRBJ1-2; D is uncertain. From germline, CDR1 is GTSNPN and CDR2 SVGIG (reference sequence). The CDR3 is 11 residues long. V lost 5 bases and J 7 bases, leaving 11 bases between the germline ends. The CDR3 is CAWGGELGYTF. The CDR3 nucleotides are TGTGCCTGGGGTGGTGAGCTTGGCTACACCTTC.

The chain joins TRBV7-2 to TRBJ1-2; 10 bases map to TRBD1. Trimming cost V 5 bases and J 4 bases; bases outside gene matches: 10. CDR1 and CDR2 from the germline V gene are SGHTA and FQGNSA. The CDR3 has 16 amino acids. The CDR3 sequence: CASSPRSGDRGYGYTF. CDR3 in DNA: TGTGCCAGCAGCCCCCGGTCCGGGGACAGGGGCTATGGCTACACCTTC.

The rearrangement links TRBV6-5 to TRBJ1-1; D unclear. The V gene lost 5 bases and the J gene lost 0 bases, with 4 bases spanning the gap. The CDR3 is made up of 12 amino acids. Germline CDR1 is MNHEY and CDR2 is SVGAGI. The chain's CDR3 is CASSQLNTEAFF. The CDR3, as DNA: TGTGCCAGCAGTCAATTGAACACTGAAGCTTTCTTT.

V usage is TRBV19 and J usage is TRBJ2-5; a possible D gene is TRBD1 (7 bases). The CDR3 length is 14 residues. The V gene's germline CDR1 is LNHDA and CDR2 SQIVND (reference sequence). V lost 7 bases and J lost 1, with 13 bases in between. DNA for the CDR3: TGTGCCAGTATGCAGGGGGGAAGCCAAGAGACCCAGTACTTC. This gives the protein CASMQGGSQETQYF.

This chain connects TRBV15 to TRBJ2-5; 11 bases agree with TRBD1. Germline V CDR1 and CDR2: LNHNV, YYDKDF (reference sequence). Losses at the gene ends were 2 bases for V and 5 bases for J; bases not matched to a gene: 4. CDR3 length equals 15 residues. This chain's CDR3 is CATSRRTGGGETQYF. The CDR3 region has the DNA TGTGCCACCAGCAGACGGACAGGGGGCGGGGAGACCCAGTACTTC.

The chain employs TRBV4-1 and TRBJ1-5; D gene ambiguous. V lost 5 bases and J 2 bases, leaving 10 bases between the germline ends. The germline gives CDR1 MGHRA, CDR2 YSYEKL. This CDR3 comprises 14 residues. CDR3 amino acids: CASSSPPGNQPQHF. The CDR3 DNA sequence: TGCGCCAGCAGCTCCCCCCCGGGCAATCAGCCCCAGCATTTT.

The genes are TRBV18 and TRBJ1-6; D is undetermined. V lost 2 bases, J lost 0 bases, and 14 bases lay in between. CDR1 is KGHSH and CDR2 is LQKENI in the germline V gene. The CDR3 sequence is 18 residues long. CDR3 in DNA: TGTGCCAGCTCACCATGGGCTCCTGGGAGCTCCTATAATTCACCCCTCCACTTT. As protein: CASSPWAPGSSYNSPLHF.

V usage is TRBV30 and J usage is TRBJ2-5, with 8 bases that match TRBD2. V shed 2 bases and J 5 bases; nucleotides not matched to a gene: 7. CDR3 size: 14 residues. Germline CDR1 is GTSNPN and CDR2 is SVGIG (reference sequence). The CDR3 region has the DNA TGTGCCTGGAGTCTATCGGGGGGGCAGGAGACCCAGTACTTC. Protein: CAWSLSGGQETQYF.

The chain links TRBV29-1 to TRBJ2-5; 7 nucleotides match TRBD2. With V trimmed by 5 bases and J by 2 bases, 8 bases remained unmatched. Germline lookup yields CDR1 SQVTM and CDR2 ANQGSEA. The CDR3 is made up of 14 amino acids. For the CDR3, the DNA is TGCAGCGTTCTAGCTAGCGGCTTTCAAGAGACCCAGTACTTC. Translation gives CSVLASGFQETQYF.

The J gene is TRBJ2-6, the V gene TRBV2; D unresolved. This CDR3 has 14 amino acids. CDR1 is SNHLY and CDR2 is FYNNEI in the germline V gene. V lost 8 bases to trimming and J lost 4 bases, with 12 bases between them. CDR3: CASRVPRGANVLTF. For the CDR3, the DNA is TGTGCCAGCCGTGTACCCCGGGGGGCCAACGTCCTGACTTTC.

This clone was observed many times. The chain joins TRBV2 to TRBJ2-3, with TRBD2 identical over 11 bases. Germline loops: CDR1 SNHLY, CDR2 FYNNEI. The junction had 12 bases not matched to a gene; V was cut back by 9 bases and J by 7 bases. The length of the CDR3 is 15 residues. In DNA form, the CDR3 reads TGTGCCAGATCGCCTAGCGGGGGGCGGATAAATACGCAGTATTTT. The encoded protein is CARSPSGGRINTQYF.

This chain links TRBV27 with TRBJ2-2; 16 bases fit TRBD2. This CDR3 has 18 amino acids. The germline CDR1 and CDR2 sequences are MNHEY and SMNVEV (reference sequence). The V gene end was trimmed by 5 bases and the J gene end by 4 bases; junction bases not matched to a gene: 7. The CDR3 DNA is TGTGCCAGCAGTCCGGGACTAGCGGGGGGGCCGGGCACCGGGGAGCTGTTTTTT. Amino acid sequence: CASSPGLAGGPGTGELFF.

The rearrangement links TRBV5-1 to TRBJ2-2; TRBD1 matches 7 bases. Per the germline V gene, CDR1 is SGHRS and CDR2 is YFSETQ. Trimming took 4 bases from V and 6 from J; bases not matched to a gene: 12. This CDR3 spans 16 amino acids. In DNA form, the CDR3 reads TGCGCCAGCAGCGCCGCAGGACAGGTCTACCCCGGGGAGCTGTTTTTT. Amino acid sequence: CASSAAGQVYPGELFF.

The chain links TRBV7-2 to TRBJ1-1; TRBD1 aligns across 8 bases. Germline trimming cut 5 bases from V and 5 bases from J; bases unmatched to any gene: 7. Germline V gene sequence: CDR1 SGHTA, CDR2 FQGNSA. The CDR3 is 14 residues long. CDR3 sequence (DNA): TGTGCCAGCAGCCAGGGGGCGCGGTATACTGAAGCTTTCTTT. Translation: CASSQGARYTEAFF.

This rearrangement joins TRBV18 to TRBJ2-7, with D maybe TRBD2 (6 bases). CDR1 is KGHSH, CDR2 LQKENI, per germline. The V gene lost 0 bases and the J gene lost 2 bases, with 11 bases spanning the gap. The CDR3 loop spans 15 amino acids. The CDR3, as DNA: TGTGCCAGCTCACCACCCGGGGGTATCACCTACGAGCAGTACTTC. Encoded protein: CASSPPGGITYEQYF. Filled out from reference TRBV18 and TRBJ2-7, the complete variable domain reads NAGVMQNPRHLVRRRGQEARLRCSPMKGHSHVYWYRQLPEEGLKFMVYLQKENIIDESGMPKERFSAEFPKEGPSILRIQQVVRGDSAAYFCASSPPGGITYEQYFGPGTRLTVT.

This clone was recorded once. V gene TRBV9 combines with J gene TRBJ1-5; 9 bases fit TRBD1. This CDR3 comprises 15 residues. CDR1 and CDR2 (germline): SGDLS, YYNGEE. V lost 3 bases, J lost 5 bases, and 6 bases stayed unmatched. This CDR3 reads CASSASGQGDQPQHF. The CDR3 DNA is TGTGCCAGCAGCGCCTCGGGACAGGGAGATCAGCCCCAGCATTTT. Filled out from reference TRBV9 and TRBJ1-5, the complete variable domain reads DSGVTQTPKHLITATGQRVTLRCSPRSGDLSVYWYQQSLDQGLQFLIQYYNGEERAKGNILERFSAQQFPDLHSELNLSSLELGDSALYFCASSASGQGDQPQHFGDGTRLSIL.

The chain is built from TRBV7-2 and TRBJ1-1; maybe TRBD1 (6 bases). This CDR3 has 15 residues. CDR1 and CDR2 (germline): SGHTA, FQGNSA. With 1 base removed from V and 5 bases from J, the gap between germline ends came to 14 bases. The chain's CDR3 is CASSLGYRVRTEAFF. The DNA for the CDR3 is TGTGCCAGCAGCTTAGGCTACAGGGTGAGGACTGAAGCTTTCTTT.

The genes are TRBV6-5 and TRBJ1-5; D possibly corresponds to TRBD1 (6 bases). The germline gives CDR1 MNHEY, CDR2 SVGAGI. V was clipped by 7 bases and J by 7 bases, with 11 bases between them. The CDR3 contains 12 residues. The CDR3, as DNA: TGTGCCAGCACCACAGGGAGACAGCCCCAGCATTTT. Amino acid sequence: CASTTGRQPQHF.

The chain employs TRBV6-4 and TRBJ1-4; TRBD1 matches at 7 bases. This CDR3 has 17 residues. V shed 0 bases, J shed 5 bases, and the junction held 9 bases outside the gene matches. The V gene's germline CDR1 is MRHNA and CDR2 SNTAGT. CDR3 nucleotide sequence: TGTGCCAGCAGTGACTCGAGTGAAGGGGGCAGGAATGAAAAACTGTTTTTT. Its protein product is CASSDSSEGGRNEKLFF.

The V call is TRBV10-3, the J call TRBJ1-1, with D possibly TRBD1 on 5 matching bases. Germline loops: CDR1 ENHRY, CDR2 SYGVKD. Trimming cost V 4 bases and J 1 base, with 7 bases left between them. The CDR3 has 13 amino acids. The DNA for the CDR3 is TGTGCCATCAGTGGACAGTCGAACACTGAAGCTTTCTTT. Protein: CAISGQSNTEAFF.

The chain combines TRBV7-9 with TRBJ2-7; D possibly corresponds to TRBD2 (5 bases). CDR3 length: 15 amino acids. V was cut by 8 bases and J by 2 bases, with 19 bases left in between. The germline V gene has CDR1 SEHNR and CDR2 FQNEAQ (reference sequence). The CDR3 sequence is CASVGETVGPYEQYF. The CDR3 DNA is TGTGCCAGCGTTGGGGAGACGGTTGGGCCCTACGAGCAGTACTTC.

The CDR3 DNA sequence: TGTGCCAGCAGAGCAACAGGGGGCGCAACCGGAAACACCATATATTTT. This gives the protein CASRATGGATGNTIYF. The gene calls are TRBV2 and TRBJ1-3; TRBD1 agrees at 9 bases. CDR1 is SNHLY, CDR2 FYNNEI, per germline. CDR3 size: 16 residues. The V gene end was trimmed by 6 bases and the J gene end by 4 bases; junction bases not matched to a gene: 10.

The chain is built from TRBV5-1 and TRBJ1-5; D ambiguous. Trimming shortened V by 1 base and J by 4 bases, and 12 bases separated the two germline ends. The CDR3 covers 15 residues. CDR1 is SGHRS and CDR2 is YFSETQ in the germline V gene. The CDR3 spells CASSLNGRGNQPQHF. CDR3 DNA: TGCGCCAGCAGCTTGAATGGGCGTGGAAATCAGCCCCAGCATTTT.

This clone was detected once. The DNA for the CDR3 is TGTGCCAGCAGCTTAAGATCAGGGGGCGAGGGTGAAAAACTGTTTTTT. Translated, it gives CASSLRSGGEGEKLFF. This chain connects TRBV7-6 to TRBJ1-4; 8 bases align to TRBD1. Germline V gives CDR1 SGHVS, CDR2 FNYEAQ. V gave up 2 bases and J gave up 7 bases; unmatched junction bases: 9. The length of the CDR3 is 16 residues.

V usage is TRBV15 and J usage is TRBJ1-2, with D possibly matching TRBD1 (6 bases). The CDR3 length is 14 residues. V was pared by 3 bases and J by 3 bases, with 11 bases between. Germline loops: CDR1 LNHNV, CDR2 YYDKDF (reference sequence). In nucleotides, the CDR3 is TGTGCCACCAGCAGTATCAGGACAGACTATGGCTACACCTTC. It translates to CATSSIRTDYGYTF.

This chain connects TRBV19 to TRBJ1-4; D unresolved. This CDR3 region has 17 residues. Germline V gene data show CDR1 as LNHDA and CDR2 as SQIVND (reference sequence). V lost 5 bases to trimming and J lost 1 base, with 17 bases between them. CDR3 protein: CASSPRYRSVTNEKLFF. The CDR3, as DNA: TGTGCCAGTAGTCCCCGGTATCGGTCGGTAACTAATGAAAAACTGTTTTTT.

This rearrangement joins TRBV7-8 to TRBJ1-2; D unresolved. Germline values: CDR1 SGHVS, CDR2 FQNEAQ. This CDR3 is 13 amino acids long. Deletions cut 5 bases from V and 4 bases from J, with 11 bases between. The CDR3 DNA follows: TGTGCCAGCAGCCGCGATTACAGCTATGGCTACACCTTC. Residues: CASSRDYSYGYTF.